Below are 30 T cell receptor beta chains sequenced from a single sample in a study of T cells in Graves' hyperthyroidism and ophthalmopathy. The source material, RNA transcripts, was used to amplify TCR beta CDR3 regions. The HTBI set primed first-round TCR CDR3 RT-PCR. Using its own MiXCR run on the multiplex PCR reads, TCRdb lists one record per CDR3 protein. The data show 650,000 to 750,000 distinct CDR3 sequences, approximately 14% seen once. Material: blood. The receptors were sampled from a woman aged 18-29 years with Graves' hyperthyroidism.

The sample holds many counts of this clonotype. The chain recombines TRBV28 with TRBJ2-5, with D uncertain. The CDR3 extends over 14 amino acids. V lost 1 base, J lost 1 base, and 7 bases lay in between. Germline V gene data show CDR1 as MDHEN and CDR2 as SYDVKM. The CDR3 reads CASSLLRLQETQYF. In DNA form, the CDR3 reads TGTGCCAGCAGTTTATTACGACTCCAAGAGACCCAGTACTTC.

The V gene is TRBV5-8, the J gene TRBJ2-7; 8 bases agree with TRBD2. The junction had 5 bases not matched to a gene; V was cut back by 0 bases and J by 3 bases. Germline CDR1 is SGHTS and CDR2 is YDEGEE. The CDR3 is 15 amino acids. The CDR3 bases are TGTGCCAGCAGCTTGGCCGGGGGGGCCAACTACGAGCAGTACTTC. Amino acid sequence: CASSLAGGANYEQYF. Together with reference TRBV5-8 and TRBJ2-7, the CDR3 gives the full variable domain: EAGVTQSPTHLIKTRGQQATLRCSPISGHTSVYWYQQALGLGLQFLLWYDEGEERNRGNFPPRFSGRQFPNYSSELNVNALELEDSALYLCASSLAGGANYEQYFGPGTRLTVT.

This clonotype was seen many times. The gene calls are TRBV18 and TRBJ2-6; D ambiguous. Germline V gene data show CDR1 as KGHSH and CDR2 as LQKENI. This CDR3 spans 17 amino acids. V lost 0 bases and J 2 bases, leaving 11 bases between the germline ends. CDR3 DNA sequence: TGTGCCAGCTCACCACCGGAGACACTGGCTGGGGCCAACGTCCTGACTTTC. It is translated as CASSPPETLAGANVLTF.

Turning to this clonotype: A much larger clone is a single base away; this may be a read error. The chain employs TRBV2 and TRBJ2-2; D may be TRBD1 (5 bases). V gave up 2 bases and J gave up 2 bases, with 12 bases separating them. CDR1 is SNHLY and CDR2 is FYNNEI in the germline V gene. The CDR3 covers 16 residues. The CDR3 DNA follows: TGTGCCAGCAGTGAATGGGGCAGGCAAAACACCGGGGAGCTGTTTTTT. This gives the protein CASSEWGRQNTGELFF. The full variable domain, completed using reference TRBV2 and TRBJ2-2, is EPEVTQTPSHQVTQMGQEVILRCVPISNHLYFYWYRQILGQKVEFLVSFYNNEISEKSEIFDDQFSVERPDGSNFTLKIRSTKLEDSAMYFCASSEWGRQNTGELFFGEGSRLTVL.

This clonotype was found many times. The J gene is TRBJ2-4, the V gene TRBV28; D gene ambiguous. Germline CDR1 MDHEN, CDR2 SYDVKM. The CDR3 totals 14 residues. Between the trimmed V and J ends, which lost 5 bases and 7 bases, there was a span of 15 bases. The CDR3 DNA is TGTGCCAGCAGTCCCGGTCTCATCGGGAACATTCAGTACTTC. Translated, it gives CASSPGLIGNIQYF.

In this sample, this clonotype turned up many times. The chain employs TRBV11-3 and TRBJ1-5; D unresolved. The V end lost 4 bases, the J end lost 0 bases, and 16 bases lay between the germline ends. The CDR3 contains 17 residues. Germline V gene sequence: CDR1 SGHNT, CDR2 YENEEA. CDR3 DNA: TGTGCCAGCAGCTCTCACCGACGAATTTATAGCAATCAGCCCCAGCATTTT. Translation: CASSSHRRIYSNQPQHF.

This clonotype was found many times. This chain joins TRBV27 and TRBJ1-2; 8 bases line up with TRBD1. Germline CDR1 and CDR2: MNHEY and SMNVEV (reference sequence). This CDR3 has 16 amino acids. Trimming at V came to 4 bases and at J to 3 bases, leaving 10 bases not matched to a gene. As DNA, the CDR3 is TGTGCCAGCAGTTCAACCTTTACGGGACAGGACTATGGCTACACCTTC. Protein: CASSSTFTGQDYGYTF.

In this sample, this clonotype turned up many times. CDR3 DNA: TGCAGTGCCTCCCGCGGCCCCGGGGGTTCACCCCTCCACTTT. Protein: CSASRGPGGSPLHF. The chain recombines TRBV20-1 with TRBJ1-6; D possibly corresponds to TRBD1 (5 bases). Per the germline V gene, CDR1 is DFQATT and CDR2 is SNEGSKA (reference sequence). The CDR3 contains 14 residues. The ends were cut back, 6 bases at V and 9 bases at J, with 18 bases in the middle.

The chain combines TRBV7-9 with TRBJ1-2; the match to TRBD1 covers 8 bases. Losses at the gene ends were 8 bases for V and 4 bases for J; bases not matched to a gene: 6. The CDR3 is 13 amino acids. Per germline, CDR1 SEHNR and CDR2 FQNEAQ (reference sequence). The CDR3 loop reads CASSQGASYGYTF. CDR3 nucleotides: TGTGCCAGCTCCCAGGGGGCCTCCTATGGCTACACCTTC.

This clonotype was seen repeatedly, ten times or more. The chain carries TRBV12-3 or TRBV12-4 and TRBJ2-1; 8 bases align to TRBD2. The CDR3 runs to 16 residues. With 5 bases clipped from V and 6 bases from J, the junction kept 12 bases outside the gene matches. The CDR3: CASSPERERVSNEQFF. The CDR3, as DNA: TGTGCCAGCAGTCCAGAGCGGGAGCGGGTTTCCAATGAGCAGTTCTTC.

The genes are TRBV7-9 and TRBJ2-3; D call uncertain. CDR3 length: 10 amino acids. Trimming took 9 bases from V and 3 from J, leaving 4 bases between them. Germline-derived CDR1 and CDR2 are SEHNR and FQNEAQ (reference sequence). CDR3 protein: CARGTDTQYF. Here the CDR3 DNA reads TGTGCCAGAGGGACAGATACGCAGTATTTT.

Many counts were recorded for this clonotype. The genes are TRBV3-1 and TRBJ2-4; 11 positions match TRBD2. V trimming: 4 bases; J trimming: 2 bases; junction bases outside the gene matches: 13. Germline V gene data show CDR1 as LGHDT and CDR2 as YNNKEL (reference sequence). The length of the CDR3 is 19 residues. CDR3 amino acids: CASSLGTSGGRGPKNIQYF. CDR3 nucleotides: TGTGCCAGCAGCCTCGGGACTAGCGGAGGGCGGGGGCCCAAAAACATTCAGTACTTC.

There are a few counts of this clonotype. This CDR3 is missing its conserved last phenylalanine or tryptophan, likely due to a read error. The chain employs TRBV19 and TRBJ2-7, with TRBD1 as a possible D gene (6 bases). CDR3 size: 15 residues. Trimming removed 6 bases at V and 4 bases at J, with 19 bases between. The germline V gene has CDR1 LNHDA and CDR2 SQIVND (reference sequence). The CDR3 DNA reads TGTGCCAGTAGCGATACACCGGGACAACAATACGAGCAGTACCTC. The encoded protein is CASSDTPGQQYEQYL.

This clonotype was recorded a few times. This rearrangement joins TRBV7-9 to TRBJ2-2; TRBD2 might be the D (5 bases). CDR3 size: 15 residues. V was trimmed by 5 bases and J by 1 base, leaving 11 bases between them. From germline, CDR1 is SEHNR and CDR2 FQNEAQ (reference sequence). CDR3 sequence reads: CASSPGRGNTGELFF. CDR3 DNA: TGTGCCAGCAGCCCCGGCCGGGGGAACACCGGGGAGCTGTTTTTT.

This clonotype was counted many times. The CDR3 is CASSLVQVADTQYF. In nucleotides, the CDR3 is TGTGCCAGCAGCTTAGTACAAGTAGCAGATACGCAGTATTTT. This chain uses TRBV7-2 with TRBJ2-3, with D unclear. The V end was cut by 1 base, the J end by 4 bases, with 9 bases between. CDR1 is SGHTA, CDR2 FQGNSA, per germline. The CDR3 spans 14 residues.

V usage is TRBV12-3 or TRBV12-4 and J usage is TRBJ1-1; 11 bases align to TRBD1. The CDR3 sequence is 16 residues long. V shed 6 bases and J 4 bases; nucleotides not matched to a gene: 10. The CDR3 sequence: CASSPGTGGLATEAFF. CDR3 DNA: TGTGCCAGCAGCCCTGGGACAGGGGGATTGGCCACTGAAGCTTTCTTT.

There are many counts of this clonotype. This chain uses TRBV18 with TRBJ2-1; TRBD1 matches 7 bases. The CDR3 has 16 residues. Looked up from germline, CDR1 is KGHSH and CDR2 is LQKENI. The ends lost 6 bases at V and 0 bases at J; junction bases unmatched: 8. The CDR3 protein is CASSTGTESSYNEQFF. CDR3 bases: TGTGCCAGCTCGACCGGGACAGAGAGCTCCTACAATGAGCAGTTCTTC. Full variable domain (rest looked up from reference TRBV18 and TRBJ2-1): NAGVMQNPRHLVRRRGQEARLRCSPMKGHSHVYWYRQLPEEGLKFMVYLQKENIIDESGMPKERFSAEFPKEGPSILRIQQVVRGDSAAYFCASSTGTESSYNEQFFGPGTRLTVL.

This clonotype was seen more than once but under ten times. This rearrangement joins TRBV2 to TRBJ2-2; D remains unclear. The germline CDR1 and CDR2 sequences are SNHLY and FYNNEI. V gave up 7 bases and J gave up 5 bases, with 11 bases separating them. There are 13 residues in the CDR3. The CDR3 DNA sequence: TGTGCCAGCAACCCTAGTGGTACCGGGGAGCTGTTTTTT. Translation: CASNPSGTGELFF.

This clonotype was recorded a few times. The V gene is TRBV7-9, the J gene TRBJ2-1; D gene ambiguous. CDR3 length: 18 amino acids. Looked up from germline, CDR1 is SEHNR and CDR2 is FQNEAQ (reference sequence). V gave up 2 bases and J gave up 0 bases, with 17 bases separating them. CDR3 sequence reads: CASSLNFGLARSYNEQFF. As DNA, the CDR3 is TGTGCCAGCAGCTTAAACTTCGGGTTAGCCCGCTCCTACAATGAGCAGTTCTTC. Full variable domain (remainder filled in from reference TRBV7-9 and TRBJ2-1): DTGVSQNPRHKITKRGQNVTFRCDPISEHNRLYWYRQTLGQGPEFLTYFQNEAQLEKSRLLSDRFSAERPKGSFSTLEIQRTEQGDSAMYLCASSLNFGLARSYNEQFFGPGTRLTVL.

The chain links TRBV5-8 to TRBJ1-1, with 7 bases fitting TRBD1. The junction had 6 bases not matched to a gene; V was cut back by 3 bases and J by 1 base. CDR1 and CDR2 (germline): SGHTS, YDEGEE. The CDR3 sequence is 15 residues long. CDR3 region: CASSSPGQRNTEAFF. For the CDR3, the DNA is TGTGCCAGCAGCTCGCCGGGACAGAGGAACACTGAAGCTTTCTTT.

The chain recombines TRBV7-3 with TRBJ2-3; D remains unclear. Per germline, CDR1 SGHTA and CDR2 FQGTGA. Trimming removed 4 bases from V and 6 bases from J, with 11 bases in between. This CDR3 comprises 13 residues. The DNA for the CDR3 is TGTGCCAGCAGCTACAACCCGTTTGATACGCAGTATTTT. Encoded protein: CASSYNPFDTQYF. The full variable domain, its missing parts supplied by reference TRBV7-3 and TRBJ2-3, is GAGVSQTPSNKVTEKGKYVELRCDPISGHTALYWYRQSLGQGPEFLIYFQGTGAADDSGLPNDRFFAVRPEGSVSTLKIQRTERGDSAVYLCASSYNPFDTQYFGPGTRLTVL.

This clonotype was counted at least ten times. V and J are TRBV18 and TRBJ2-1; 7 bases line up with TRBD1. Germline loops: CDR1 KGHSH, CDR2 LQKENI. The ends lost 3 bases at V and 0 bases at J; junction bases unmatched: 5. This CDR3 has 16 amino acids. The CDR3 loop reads CASSPPTGSSYNEQFF. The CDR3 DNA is TGTGCCAGCTCACCCCCGACAGGGAGCTCCTACAATGAGCAGTTCTTC.

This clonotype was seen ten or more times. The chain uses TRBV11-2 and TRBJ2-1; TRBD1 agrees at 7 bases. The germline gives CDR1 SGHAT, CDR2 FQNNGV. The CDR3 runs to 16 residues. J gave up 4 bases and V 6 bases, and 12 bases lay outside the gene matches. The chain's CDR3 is CASRITGAGLYNEQFF. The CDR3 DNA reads TGTGCCAGCAGGATCACAGGGGCAGGTCTTTACAATGAGCAGTTCTTC.

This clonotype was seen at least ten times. Written as DNA, the CDR3 is TGTGCCAGCAGCTTCGACCGGGGGTCCACTGAAGCTTTCTTT. Protein: CASSFDRGSTEAFF. The V gene is TRBV7-8, the J gene TRBJ1-1; perhaps TRBD1 as D (5 bases). In germline, CDR1 is SGHVS, CDR2 FQNEAQ. The CDR3 totals 14 residues. Trimming pared 3 bases from V and 4 bases from J, leaving 12 bases between.

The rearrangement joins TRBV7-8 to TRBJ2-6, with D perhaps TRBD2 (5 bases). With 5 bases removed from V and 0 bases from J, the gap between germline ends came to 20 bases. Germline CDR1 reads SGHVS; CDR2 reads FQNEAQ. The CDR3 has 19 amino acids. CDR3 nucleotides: TGTGCCAGCAGCCCTGCTTTTATTAGAGGGAGCTCTGGGGCCAACGTCCTGACTTTC. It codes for CASSPAFIRGSSGANVLTF. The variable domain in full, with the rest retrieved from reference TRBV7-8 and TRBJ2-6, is GAGVSQSPRYKVAKRGQDVALRCDPISGHVSLFWYQQALGQGPEFLTYFQNEAQLDKSGLPSDRFFAERPEGSVSTLKIQRTQQEDSAVYLCASSPAFIRGSSGANVLTFGAGSRLTVL.

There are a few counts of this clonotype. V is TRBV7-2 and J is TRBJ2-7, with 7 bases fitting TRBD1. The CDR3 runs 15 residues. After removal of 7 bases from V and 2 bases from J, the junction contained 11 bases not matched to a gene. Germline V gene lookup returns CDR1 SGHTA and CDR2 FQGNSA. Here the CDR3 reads CASTKVSGQAYEQYF. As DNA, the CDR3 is TGTGCCAGCACCAAGGTCAGCGGACAGGCCTACGAGCAGTACTTC.

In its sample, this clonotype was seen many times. CDR3 DNA: TGTGCCAGCAGCTTAGGCGTGGCTGGCGAGCAGTACTTC. Protein sequence: CASSLGVAGEQYF. The gene calls are TRBV11-2 and TRBJ2-7; D gene unclear. CDR3 length equals 13 residues. In germline, CDR1 is SGHAT, CDR2 FQNNGV. The V and J ends lost 1 base and 6 bases respectively, with 10 bases between them.

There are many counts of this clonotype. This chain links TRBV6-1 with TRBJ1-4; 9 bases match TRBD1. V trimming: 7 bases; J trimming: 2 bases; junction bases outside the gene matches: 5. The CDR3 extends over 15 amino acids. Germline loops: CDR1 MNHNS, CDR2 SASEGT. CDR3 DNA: TGTGCCAGCACACATGGGACAGGGACTAATGAAAAACTGTTTTTT. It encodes CASTHGTGTNEKLFF.

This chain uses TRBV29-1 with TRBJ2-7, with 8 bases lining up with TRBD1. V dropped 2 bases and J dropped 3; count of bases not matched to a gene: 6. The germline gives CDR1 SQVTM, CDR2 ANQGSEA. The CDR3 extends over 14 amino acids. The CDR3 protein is CSVELGQGFYEQYF. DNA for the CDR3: TGCAGCGTTGAACTCGGACAGGGTTTCTACGAGCAGTACTTC.

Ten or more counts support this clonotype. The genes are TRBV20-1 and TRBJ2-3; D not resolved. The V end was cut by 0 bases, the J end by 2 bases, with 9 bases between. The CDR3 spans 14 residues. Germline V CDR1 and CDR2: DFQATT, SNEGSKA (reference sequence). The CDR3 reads CSARDRVYTDTQYF. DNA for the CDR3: TGCAGTGCTAGAGATAGGGTCTACACAGATACGCAGTATTTT.